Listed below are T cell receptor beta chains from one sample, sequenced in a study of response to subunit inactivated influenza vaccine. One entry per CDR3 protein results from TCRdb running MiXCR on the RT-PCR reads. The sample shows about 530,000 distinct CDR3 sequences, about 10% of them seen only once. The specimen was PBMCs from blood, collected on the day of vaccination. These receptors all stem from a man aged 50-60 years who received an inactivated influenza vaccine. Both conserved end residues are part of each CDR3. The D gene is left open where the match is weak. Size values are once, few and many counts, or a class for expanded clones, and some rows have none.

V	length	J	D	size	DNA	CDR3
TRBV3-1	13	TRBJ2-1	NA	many	TGTGCCAGCAGCCGGTATGACTACAATGAGCAGTTCTTC	CASSRYDYNEQFF
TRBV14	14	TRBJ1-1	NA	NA	TGTGCCAGCAGCCAAGCCAATAGGGGCACTGAAGCTTTCTTT	CASSQANRGTEAFF
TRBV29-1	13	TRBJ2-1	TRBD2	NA	TGCAGCGTTGCACTAGCGCTCAACAATGAGCAGTTCTTC	CSVALALNNEQFF
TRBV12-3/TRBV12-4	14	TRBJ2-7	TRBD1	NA	TGTGCCAGCAAGCCGATGACAGGGGGACACGAGCAGTACTTC	CASKPMTGGHEQYF
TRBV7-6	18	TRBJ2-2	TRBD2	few	TGTGCCAGCAGCTTAGTAATCGGGAGGGCCCTCACAACCGGGGAGCTGTTTTTT	CASSLVIGRALTTGELFF
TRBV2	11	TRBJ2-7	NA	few	TGTGCCAGCAGTGACAATTACGAGCAGTACTTC	CASSDNYEQYF
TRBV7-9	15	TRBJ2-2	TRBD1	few	TGTGCCAGCAGAATGGACAGGGGGCATACCGGGGAGCTGTTTTTT	CASRMDRGHTGELFF
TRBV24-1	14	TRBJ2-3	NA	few	TGTGCCACCAGTGATTGGGACTCCACAGATACGCAGTATTTT	CATSDWDSTDTQYF
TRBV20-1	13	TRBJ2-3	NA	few	TGCAGTGCCCCGGACGCCGTGTCAGATACGCAGTATTTT	CSAPDAVSDTQYF
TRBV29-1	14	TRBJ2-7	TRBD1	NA	TGCAGCGTTGAACGGGGACAGGTCCCCTACGAGCAGTACTTC	CSVERGQVPYEQYF
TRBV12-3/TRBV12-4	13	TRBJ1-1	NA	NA	TGTGCCAGCAGTTCAAGGCAGGAGACTGAAGCTTTCTTT	CASSSRQETEAFF
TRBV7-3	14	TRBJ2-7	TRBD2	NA	TGTGCCACCACCGGGGGGGAGGGCTCCTACGAGCAGTACTTC	CATTGGEGSYEQYF
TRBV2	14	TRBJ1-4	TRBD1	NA	TGTGCCAGCAGTGAGGACAGGGGTGGAGAAAAACTGTTTTTT	CASSEDRGGEKLFF
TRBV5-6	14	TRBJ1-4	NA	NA	TGTGCCAGCAGCTTCCCGACAGAGAATGAAAAACTGTTTTTT	CASSFPTENEKLFF
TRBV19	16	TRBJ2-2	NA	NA	TGTGCCAGTAGTAAGTCCTGGTCAATCAACACCGGGGAGCTGTTTTTT	CASSKSWSINTGELFF
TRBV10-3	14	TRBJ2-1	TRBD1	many	TGTGCCATCGACCCGGGACAGGGTTTCAATGAGCAGTTCTTC	CAIDPGQGFNEQFF
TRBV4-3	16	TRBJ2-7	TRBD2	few	TGCGCCAGCAGCCACCTGGCGGGGGGGGCCTCGAGAGAGCAGTACTTC	CASSHLAGGASREQYF
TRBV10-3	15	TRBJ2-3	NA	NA	TGTGCCATCAGTGAGACTAGCTCGATCGCAGATACGCAGTATTTT	CAISETSSIADTQYF
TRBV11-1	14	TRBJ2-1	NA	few	TGTGCCAGCAGCTTACGGGGGTCGATCCATGAGCAGTTCTTC	CASSLRGSIHEQFF
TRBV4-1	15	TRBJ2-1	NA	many	TGCGCCAGCAGTATGGGGCAGAGCTCCTACAATGAGCAGTTCTTC	CASSMGQSSYNEQFF
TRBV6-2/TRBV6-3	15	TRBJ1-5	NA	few	TGTGCCAGTCAAGAACTCTTGCTTGGCAATCAGCCCCAGCATTTT	CASQELLLGNQPQHF
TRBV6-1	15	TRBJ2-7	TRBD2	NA	TGTGCCAGCAGTACCCTGGGGGGGGGAATGCACGAGCAGTACTTC	CASSTLGGGMHEQYF
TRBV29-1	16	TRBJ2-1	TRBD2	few	TGCAGCGTTGCCCGTGGCGGGGGGGTCACCTACAATGAGCAGTTCTTC	CSVARGGGVTYNEQFF
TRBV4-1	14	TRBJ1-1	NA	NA	TGCGCCAGCAGCCAAGGAAGCAGGAAATATGAAGCTTTCTTT	CASSQGSRKYEAFF
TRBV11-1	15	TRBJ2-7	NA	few	TGTGCCAGCAGCTTAAACCCACAGGGTTCCTACGAGCAGTACTTC	CASSLNPQGSYEQYF
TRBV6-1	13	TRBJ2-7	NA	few	TGTGCCAGCAGTACCTTCCCGGGGACAGAGCAGTACTTC	CASSTFPGTEQYF
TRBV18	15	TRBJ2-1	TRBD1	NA	TGTGCCAGCTCAGGAGGACAGGGGGCTGCGTATGAGCAGTTCTTC	CASSGGQGAAYEQFF
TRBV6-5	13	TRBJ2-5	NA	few	TGTGCCAGCAGTTACTCGAATCGAGGGACCCAGTACTTC	CASSYSNRGTQYF
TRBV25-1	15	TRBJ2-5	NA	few	TGTGCCAGCAGTGAATCCTACAGGGGGGGAGAGACCCAGTACTTC	CASSESYRGGETQYF
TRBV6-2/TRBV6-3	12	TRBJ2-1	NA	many	TGTGCCAGCAGTCCCCGGTGGAATGAGCAGTTCTTC	CASSPRWNEQFF
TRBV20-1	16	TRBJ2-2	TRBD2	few	TGCAGTGCTAGCTCTAGCGGGAGGTCGAACACCGGGGAGCTGTTTTTT	CSASSSGRSNTGELFF
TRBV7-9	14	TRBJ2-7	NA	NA	TGTGCCAGCAGCTTAGCGACGCAGGGCCACGAGCAGTACTTC	CASSLATQGHEQYF
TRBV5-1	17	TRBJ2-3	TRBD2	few	TGCGCCAGCGGCGGGACTAGCGGGGGTGCTAGCACAGATACGCAGTATTTT	CASGGTSGGASTDTQYF
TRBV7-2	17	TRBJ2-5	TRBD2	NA	TGTGCCAGCAGCTTAGGGGGATCGGCGGGAGGAACGGAGACCCAGTACTTC	CASSLGGSAGGTETQYF
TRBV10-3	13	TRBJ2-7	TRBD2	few	TGTGCCATAAGGACTAGCGAGGGCTACGAGCAGTACTTC	CAIRTSEGYEQYF
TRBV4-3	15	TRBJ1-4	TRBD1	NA	TGCGCCAGCAGCCAAACCGGGACAGCTCATGAAAAACTGTTTTTT	CASSQTGTAHEKLFF
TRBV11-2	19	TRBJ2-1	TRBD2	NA	TGTGCCAGCAGCTTAGACGTTTGGCTAGCGGGAGTTGGTAACAATGAGCAGTTCTTC	CASSLDVWLAGVGNNEQFF
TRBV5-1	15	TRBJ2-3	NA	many	TGTGCCAGCAGCTTAGGAGGGGGGGCCACAGATACGCAGTATTTT	CASSLGGGATDTQYF
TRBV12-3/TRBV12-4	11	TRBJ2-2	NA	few	TGTGCCAGCAGCCGGGGGGGGGAGCTGTTTTTT	CASSRGGELFF
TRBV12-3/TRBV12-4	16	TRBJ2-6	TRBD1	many	TGTGCCAGCAGGTGGACAGGGAGCTCTGGGGCCAACGTCCTGACTTTC	CASRWTGSSGANVLTF
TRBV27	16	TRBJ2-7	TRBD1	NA	TGTGCCAGCAGTTTAAGTAGAACAGGGGATTATGTAAAGCAGTACTTC	CASSLSRTGDYVKQYF
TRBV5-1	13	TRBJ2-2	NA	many	TGTGCCAGCAGCCCCGACCGGGCCGGGGAGCTGTTTTTT	CASSPDRAGELFF
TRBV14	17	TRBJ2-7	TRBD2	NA	TGTGCCAGCAGCCTGACTAGCGGATGGGGGTCCTCCTACGAGCAGTACTTC	CASSLTSGWGSSYEQYF
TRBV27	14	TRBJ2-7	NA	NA	TGTGCCAGCAGTGCGTTAGGGGGTAGCTCCGAGCAGTACTTC	CASSALGGSSEQYF
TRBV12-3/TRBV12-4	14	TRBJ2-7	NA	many	TGTGCCAGCAGTTTAGAGGGGGGTACCTACGAGCAGTACTTC	CASSLEGGTYEQYF
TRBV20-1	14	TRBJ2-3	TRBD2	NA	TGCAGTGCCCTAGCGGGGGGGCCCAGAGATACGCAGTATTTT	CSALAGGPRDTQYF
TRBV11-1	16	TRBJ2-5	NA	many	TGTGCCAGCAGCTCATACCGCAGGGAAAATTTGGAGACCCAGTACTTC	CASSSYRRENLETQYF
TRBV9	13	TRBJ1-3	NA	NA	TGTGCCAGCAGCCCGACCCCTGGAAACACCATATATTTT	CASSPTPGNTIYF
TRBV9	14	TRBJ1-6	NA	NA	TGTGCCAGCAGCTTCGGGACCGCTGGGTCACCCCTCCACTTT	CASSFGTAGSPLHF
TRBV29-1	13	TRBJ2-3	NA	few	TGCAGCGCCCCGGAGGGAAGCACAGATACGCAGTATTTT	CSAPEGSTDTQYF
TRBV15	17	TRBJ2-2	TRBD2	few	TGTGCCACCAGCGTAAAAGCGGGGGGGCCAGGGACCGGGGAGCTGTTTTTT	CATSVKAGGPGTGELFF
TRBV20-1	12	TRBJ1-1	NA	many	TGCAGTGCTAGCAGGGGTAACACTGAAGCTTTCTTT	CSASRGNTEAFF
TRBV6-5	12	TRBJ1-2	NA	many	TGTGCCAGCAGAGGGCAAACTCGTGGCTACACCTTC	CASRGQTRGYTF
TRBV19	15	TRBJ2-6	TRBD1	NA	TGTGCCAGTAGTAAGACAGGGAGCGGGGCCAACGTCCTGACTTTC	CASSKTGSGANVLTF
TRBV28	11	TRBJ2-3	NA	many	TGTGCCAGCAGGAACAGAGATACGCAGTATTTT	CASRNRDTQYF
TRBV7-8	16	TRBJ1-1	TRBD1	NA	TGTGCCAGCAGCGTAGGACAGGGATTTCTTGACACTGAAGCTTTCTTT	CASSVGQGFLDTEAFF
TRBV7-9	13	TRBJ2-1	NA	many	TGTGCCAGCAGCTTAGAAGGGGGGTATGAGCAGTTCTTC	CASSLEGGYEQFF
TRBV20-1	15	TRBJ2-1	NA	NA	TGCAGTGCTAGTTCTTTAGCGCGGTCCTACAATGAGCAGTTCTTC	CSASSLARSYNEQFF
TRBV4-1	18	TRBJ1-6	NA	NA	TGCGCCAGCAGCCAAGATTTGGCAGGGTCAGCTCGTAATTCACCCCTCCACTTT	CASSQDLAGSARNSPLHF
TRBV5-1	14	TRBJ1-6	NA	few	TGCGCCAGCAGCACCGGACAGAGTACTTCACCCCTCCACTTT	CASSTGQSTSPLHF